This T cell receptor (beta chain) was retrieved from a study of T cell responses to AZD1222 COVID-19 vaccine. Findings of the study overall: Unmutated variant regions are reportedly targeted by nearly half of spike-specific TCRs. After two AZD1222 doses, spike-specific TCR breadth and depth rose versus day 0. Repertoires were obtained solely post-peak T cell response.

Here immunoSEQ multiplex PCR was the method, and the copy in TCRdb shows in-frame clones only, minus some. The table includes 150,000 or so clones, about 91% detected once. Turning to this clone: Its antigen remains unknown.

The CDR3 consists of 13 residues. Germline V lookup: CDR1 SGHAT, CDR2 FQDESV (reference sequence). Between the trimmed V and J ends, which lost 5 bases and 4 bases, there was a span of 12 bases. Sequencing used peripheral blood, obtained on day 0 of MenACWY control vaccination. V usage is TRBV11-1 and J usage is TRBJ2-7; D perhaps matches TRBD1 (6 bases). The source is an adult in good health. The chain's CDR3 is CASSRRGWYEQYF. The CDR3 nucleotides are TGTGCCAGCAGCCGCAGGGGCTGGTACGAGCAGTACTTC.